One TCR beta chain is described in this entry. In germline, CDR1 is SEHNR, CDR2 FQNEAQ (reference sequence). The CDR3 consists of 13 residues. With 3 bases removed from V and 3 bases from J, the gap between germline ends came to 9 bases. Profiling relied on immunoSEQ multiplex PCR, and the TCRdb table lists in-frame clones only, not all of them. Of around 98,000 clones in the sample, approximately 88% were seen once. The data are from a study of OX40 agonist ivuxolimab in advanced cancers. This chain uses TRBV7-9 with TRBJ2-7; no firm D call. The sample was CD4+ or CD8+ T cells sorted from blood, taken in a trial of the OX40 agonist ivuxolimab. The clonotype comes from an adult with an advanced solid tumor such as melanoma, head and neck, liver or kidney cancer. CDR3 in amino acids: CASSLTIFYEQYF. Written as DNA, the CDR3 is TGTGCCAGCAGCTTGACAATTTTCTACGAGCAGTACTTC.